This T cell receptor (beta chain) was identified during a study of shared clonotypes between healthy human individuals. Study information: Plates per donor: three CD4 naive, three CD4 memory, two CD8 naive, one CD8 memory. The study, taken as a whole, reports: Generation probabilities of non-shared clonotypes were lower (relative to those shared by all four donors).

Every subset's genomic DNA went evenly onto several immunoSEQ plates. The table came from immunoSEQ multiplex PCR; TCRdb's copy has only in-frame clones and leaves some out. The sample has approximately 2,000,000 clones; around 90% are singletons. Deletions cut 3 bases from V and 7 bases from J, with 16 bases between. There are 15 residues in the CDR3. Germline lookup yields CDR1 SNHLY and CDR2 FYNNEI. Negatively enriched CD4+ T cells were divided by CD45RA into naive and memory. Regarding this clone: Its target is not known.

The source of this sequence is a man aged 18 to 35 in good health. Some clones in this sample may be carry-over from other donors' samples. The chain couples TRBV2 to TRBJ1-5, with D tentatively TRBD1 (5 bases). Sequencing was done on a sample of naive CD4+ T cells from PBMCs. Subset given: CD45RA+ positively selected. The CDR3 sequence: CASSDNPGVGQPQHF. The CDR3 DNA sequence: TGTGCCAGCAGTGACAATCCGGGGGTGGGGCAGCCCCAGCATTTT.